The 8 T cell receptor beta chains presented below share a single source sample, sequenced in a study of response to subunit inactivated influenza vaccine. One entry per CDR3 protein results from TCRdb running MiXCR on the RT-PCR reads. The sample shows over 150,000 distinct CDR3 sequences, 11% of them seen only once. Sequencing was performed on non-naive T cells sorted from PBMCs, taken about 40 days after vaccination. Receptors were obtained from a man between 50 and 59 years old who received an inactivated influenza vaccine.

This clonotype was observed many times. The chain recombines TRBV15 with TRBJ2-7; D remains unclear. This CDR3 spans 15 amino acids. V lost 0 bases to trimming and J lost 5 bases, with 14 bases between them. CDR1 LNHNV and CDR2 YYDKDF come from the germline V gene (reference sequence). CDR3 bases: TGTGCCACCAGCAGAGAATGGCCGACTCGGGACGAGCAGTACTTC. Its translation: CATSREWPTRDEQYF.

This clonotype was counted many times. V and J are TRBV20-1 and TRBJ2-5; TRBD1 matches at 9 bases. With 0 bases clipped from V and 5 bases from J, the junction kept 10 bases outside the gene matches. Germline assignment: CDR1 DFQATT and CDR2 SNEGSKA (reference sequence). The CDR3 runs 16 residues. The CDR3 is CSARDSRFGTGETQYF. DNA for the CDR3: TGCAGTGCTAGAGATAGTAGGTTTGGGACAGGGGAGACCCAGTACTTC.

This clonotype was counted many times. The chain carries TRBV12-3 or TRBV12-4 and TRBJ2-7; 7 positions agree with TRBD1. J gave up 3 bases and V 5 bases, and 4 bases lay outside the gene matches. This CDR3 comprises 13 residues. The CDR3 coding sequence is TGTGCCAGCAGTCCGACAGGGAACTACGAGCAGTACTTC. As protein: CASSPTGNYEQYF.

In this sample, this clonotype turned up many times. V gene TRBV5-1 combines with J gene TRBJ2-5; 7 bases fit TRBD1. V gave up 4 bases and J gave up 4 bases; unmatched junction bases: 10. In germline, CDR1 is SGHRS, CDR2 YFSETQ. CDR3 length equals 15 residues. The CDR3 protein is CASSTGQADGETQYF. For the CDR3, the DNA is TGCGCCAGCAGCACTGGACAGGCGGACGGAGAGACCCAGTACTTC.

The chain has TRBV10-3 and TRBJ1-5; TRBD1 matches at 9 bases. J gave up 6 bases and V 2 bases, and 5 bases lay outside the gene matches. This CDR3 region has 15 residues. Germline V gene data show CDR1 as ENHRY and CDR2 as SYGVKD. CDR3 sequence reads: CAISEGDRGSQPQHF. In DNA, the CDR3 is TGTGCCATCAGTGAGGGTGACAGGGGGAGTCAGCCCCAGCATTTT.

Many counts were recorded for this clonotype. The chain employs TRBV19 and TRBJ2-2; D gene ambiguous. The CDR3 is 16 residues long. The germline V gene has CDR1 LNHDA and CDR2 SQIVND (reference sequence). The ends were cut back, 7 bases at V and 1 base at J, with 16 bases in the middle. DNA for the CDR3: TGTGCCAGTACGGCAAGCAGGAAGCGGAACACCGGGGAGCTGTTTTTT. Its translation: CASTASRKRNTGELFF.

This clonotype came up a few times. The gene calls are TRBV20-1 and TRBJ1-1; D may be TRBD1 (6 bases). Germline CDR1 and CDR2: DFQATT and SNEGSKA (reference sequence). The V gene lost 1 base and the J gene lost 0 bases, with 15 bases spanning the gap. There are 16 residues in the CDR3. CDR3 DNA: TGCAGTGCTAGAGGACAAGGGGGGATTATGAACACTGAAGCTTTCTTT. This codes for CSARGQGGIMNTEAFF.

The chain employs TRBV11-2 and TRBJ2-1; D is unclear. Germline values: CDR1 SGHAT, CDR2 FQNNGV. The CDR3 has 13 amino acids. Trimming removed 1 base from V and 7 bases from J, with 8 bases in between. The CDR3 DNA reads TGTGCCAGCAGCTTAGCTCCACGTAATGAGCAGTTCTTC. Translated, it gives CASSLAPRNEQFF. The full variable domain, rest sourced from reference TRBV11-2 and TRBJ2-1, is EAGVAQSPRYKIIEKRQSVAFWCNPISGHATLYWYQQILGQGPKLLIQFQNNGVVDDSQLPKDRFSAERLKGVDSTLKIQPAKLEDSAVYLCASSLAPRNEQFFGPGTRLTVL.